This entry lists 15 T cell receptor beta chains sequenced from one sample in a study of identical twins. TCRdb re-called the 5' RACE reads with MiXCR, one entry per CDR3 protein. Among 500,000 to 600,000 distinct CDR3 sequences, approximately 22% were seen once, and the ten largest hold around 0.9%. These data also featured in a second study, about T cells expressing NK-cell markers.

Sample: CD4+ T cells sorted from blood. Source of these receptors: a young woman in good health.

This clonotype was observed many times. The chain uses TRBV29-1 and TRBJ1-1; a possible D gene is TRBD1 (5 bases). There are 14 residues in the CDR3. V was shortened by 5 bases and J by 2 bases, with 15 bases between the two germline ends. Germline CDR1 and CDR2: SQVTM and ANQGSEA. The CDR3 DNA reads as TGCAGCGTTAAGACCGGGACGGTAAACACTGAAGCTTTCTTT. Its translation is CSVKTGTVNTEAFF.

This clonotype was recorded a few times. The chain's CDR3 is CSARTSGREGGTDTQYF. CDR3 coding DNA: TGCAGTGCAAGGACTAGCGGGAGGGAAGGCGGCACAGATACGCAGTATTTT. The chain links TRBV20-1 to TRBJ2-3, with 15 bases identical to TRBD2. V shed 6 bases, J shed 1 base, and the junction held 8 bases outside the gene matches. The CDR3 extends over 17 amino acids. Germline V CDR1 and CDR2: DFQATT, SNEGSKA (reference sequence).

CDR3 coding DNA: TGCAGTGCTAGGGCGGGAGGAAAGGGTTTCTTT. Translating it yields CSARAGGKGFF. This chain joins TRBV20-1 and TRBJ1-1; D unresolved. V was shortened by 3 bases and J by 13 bases, with 15 bases between the two germline ends. Germline V lookup: CDR1 DFQATT, CDR2 SNEGSKA (reference sequence). There are 11 residues in the CDR3.

V and J are TRBV5-1 and TRBJ1-1; D is uncertain. Germline V CDR1 and CDR2: SGHRS, YFSETQ. The CDR3 loop spans 14 amino acids. V was trimmed by 0 bases and J by 4 bases, leaving 10 bases between them. CDR3 loop: CASSLEVFGTEAFF. CDR3 bases: TGCGCCAGCAGCTTGGAGGTATTTGGCACTGAAGCTTTCTTT.

In this sample, this clonotype turned up a few times. V gene TRBV20-1 combines with J gene TRBJ2-1; 14 bases are a match to TRBD2. The CDR3 runs 14 residues. Germline lookup yields CDR1 DFQATT and CDR2 SNEGSKA (reference sequence). V lost 6 bases and J lost 6; bases outside the gene matches: 4. The CDR3 loop is CSALTSGRANEQFF. DNA of the CDR3: TGCAGTGCACTGACTAGCGGGAGGGCCAATGAGCAGTTCTTC.

The rearrangement links TRBV12-3 or TRBV12-4 to TRBJ2-3; TRBD1 matches at 7 bases. The CDR3 is made up of 14 amino acids. Trimming removed 6 bases from V and 4 bases from J; junction bases left unmatched: 7. The CDR3 region is CASRPGGSADTQYF. In DNA, the CDR3 is TGTGCCAGCAGACCAGGGGGTAGCGCAGATACGCAGTATTTT.

This clonotype was seen a handful of times. The genes are TRBV7-8 and TRBJ1-4; D gene uncertain. The V and J ends lost 5 bases and 0 bases respectively, with 10 bases between them. Germline CDR1 is SGHVS and CDR2 is FQNEAQ. The CDR3 is 15 amino acids. The CDR3 protein is CASSLGRTTNEKLFF. The CDR3 nucleotides are TGTGCCAGCAGCCTGGGAAGGACAACTAATGAAAAACTGTTTTTT.

In its sample, this clonotype was seen a few times. This chain links TRBV3-1 with TRBJ2-5; D unresolved. The germline gives CDR1 LGHDT, CDR2 YNNKEL (reference sequence). V shed 4 bases and J shed 5 bases, with 11 bases lying between them. There are 13 residues in the CDR3. The CDR3 sequence is CASSLSMGETQYF. The CDR3 bases are TGTGCCAGCAGCCTCTCGATGGGTGAGACCCAGTACTTC.

This chain uses TRBV24-1 with TRBJ2-5; 9 bases agree with TRBD1. Germline CDR1 is KGHDR and CDR2 is SFDVKD. V trimming: 4 bases; J trimming: 2 bases; junction bases outside the gene matches: 7. This CDR3 is 16 amino acids long. CDR3 residues: CATSEGGDRVQETQYF. CDR3 bases: TGTGCCACCAGTGAAGGTGGGGACAGGGTGCAAGAGACCCAGTACTTC.

The V gene is TRBV7-9, the J gene TRBJ2-3; TRBD2 matches at 10 bases. J was trimmed by 4 bases and V by 5 bases; bases with no gene match: 12. Per germline, CDR1 SEHNR and CDR2 FQNEAQ (reference sequence). The CDR3 sequence is 17 residues long. The CDR3 DNA reads TGTGCCAGCAGCCCGACAAGCGGGAGGGCCGGGGCAGATACGCAGTATTTT. Protein sequence: CASSPTSGRAGADTQYF.

There are a few counts of this clonotype. The chain carries TRBV6-1 and TRBJ2-1, with 12 bases aligning to TRBD2. V was clipped by 10 bases and J by 1 base; unmatched bases: 8. This CDR3 contains 16 residues. Per the germline V gene, CDR1 is MNHNS and CDR2 is SASEGT. The CDR3 DNA reads TGTGCCACCTTGACTAGCGGGAGAGGTTCCTACAATGAGCAGTTCTTC. This encodes CATLTSGRGSYNEQFF.

This clonotype came up a few times. The J gene is TRBJ1-2, the V gene TRBV20-1; D call uncertain. V gave up 5 bases and J gave up 6 bases, with 10 bases separating them. CDR1 is DFQATT and CDR2 is SNEGSKA in the germline V gene (reference sequence). This CDR3 is 11 amino acids long. The CDR3 DNA reads as TGCAGTGCTTCTCGTTTTAATGGCTACACCTTC. Its translation is CSASRFNGYTF.

The J gene is TRBJ2-7, the V gene TRBV6-6; D remains unclear. Trimming stripped 5 bases from V and 7 bases from J, with 12 bases between. The length of the CDR3 is 12 residues. The germline V gene encodes CDR1 MNHNY and CDR2 SVGAGI (reference sequence). The CDR3 reads CASSAPSREQYF. As DNA, the CDR3 is TGTGCCAGCAGTGCCCCGTCCCGTGAGCAGTACTTC.

Many counts were recorded for this clonotype. The chain couples TRBV5-1 to TRBJ2-5; no firm D call. The CDR3 spans 16 residues. From germline, CDR1 is SGHRS and CDR2 YFSETQ. V was clipped by 0 bases and J by 2 bases, with 14 bases between them. The CDR3 protein is CASSLGSGPGQETQYF. CDR3 in DNA: TGCGCCAGCAGCTTGGGTTCAGGTCCCGGACAAGAGACCCAGTACTTC. Full variable domain (missing parts from reference TRBV5-1 and TRBJ2-5): KAGVTQTPRYLIKTRGQQVTLSCSPISGHRSVSWYQQTPGQGLQFLFEYFSETQRNKGNFPGRFSGRQFSNSRSEMNVSTLELGDSALYLCASSLGSGPGQETQYFGPGTRLLVL.

The chain joins TRBV11-3 to TRBJ2-3, with 9 bases lining up with TRBD2. V shed 5 bases and J 5 bases; nucleotides not matched to a gene: 11. CDR1 and CDR2 from the germline V gene are SGHNT and YENEEA. The CDR3 loop spans 16 amino acids. CDR3 bases: TGTGCCAGCAGCCCACGACTAGCGGCGGAGGGAGATACGCAGTATTTT. Protein sequence: CASSPRLAAEGDTQYF.